These 25 T cell receptor beta chains were all obtained from the same sample, sequenced in a study of early T cells in non-severe SARS-CoV-2 infection. MiXCR, run by TCRdb on the 5' RACE reads, gives a single entry per CDR3 protein. The sample includes 20,000 or so distinct CDR3 sequences, 5.7% of them seen just once. This sample comprised whole blood, obtained at baseline. Receptors originate from an adult who was a healthcare worker with PCR-confirmed SARS-CoV-2 infection or an uninfected control (not recorded which).

This clonotype was found a few times. The chain links TRBV9 to TRBJ2-2, with TRBD2 matching 9 bases. The germline V gene encodes CDR1 SGDLS and CDR2 YYNGEE. V dropped 0 bases and J dropped 3; count of bases not matched to a gene: 9. This CDR3 is built from 18 residues. Written as DNA, the CDR3 is TGTGCCAGCAGCGTAGGGCCAGCGGGGGGCCCGTACACCGGGGAGCTGTTTTTT. Protein: CASSVGPAGGPYTGELFF.

This clonotype was seen repeatedly, ten times or more. The J gene is TRBJ2-1, the V gene TRBV10-2; 11 nucleotides match TRBD2. CDR1 and CDR2 (germline): WSHSY, SAAADI. The CDR3 is made up of 15 amino acids. With 5 bases clipped from V and 7 bases from J, the junction kept 7 bases outside the gene matches. CDR3 residues: CASSWASGGRNEQFF. The CDR3 coding sequence is TGCGCCAGCAGTTGGGCTAGCGGGGGGAGAAATGAGCAGTTCTTC.

This clonotype was counted at least ten times. This chain links TRBV2 with TRBJ2-1; maybe TRBD1 (6 bases). CDR1 SNHLY and CDR2 FYNNEI come from the germline V gene. The CDR3 is 15 residues long. V was cut by 2 bases and J by 0 bases, with 8 bases left in between. The chain's CDR3 is CASSETGSSYNEQFF. The DNA of the CDR3 is TGTGCCAGCAGTGAAACAGGGAGCTCCTACAATGAGCAGTTCTTC.

By sample share, this clonotype is medium-sized. The V call is TRBV2, the J call TRBJ2-5; TRBD1 aligns across 7 bases. CDR1 SNHLY and CDR2 FYNNEI come from the germline V gene. The CDR3 loop spans 15 amino acids. V shed 8 bases, J shed 0 bases, and the junction held 9 bases outside the gene matches. CDR3 sequence: CASVDSQGDQETQYF. The DNA for the CDR3 is TGTGCCAGCGTGGATAGTCAGGGGGACCAAGAGACCCAGTACTTC.

This rearrangement joins TRBV7-2 to TRBJ1-6; tentatively, D is TRBD1 (6 bases). Trimming took 5 bases from V and 9 from J, leaving 20 bases between them. The CDR3 spans 16 residues. CDR1 and CDR2 (germline): SGHTA, FQGNSA. The CDR3 region has the DNA TGTGCCAGCAGCCTACAACCACAGGGAACGGGTTCACCCCTCCACTTT. Protein sequence: CASSLQPQGTGSPLHF.

This clonotype has a count of ten or more. The junction differs from germline at one of its ends, possibly a read error. The J gene is TRBJ2-3, the V gene TRBV7-7, with D possibly matching TRBD2 (5 bases). The CDR3 sequence is 12 residues long. The germline V gene has CDR1 SSHAT and CDR2 FNYEAQ (reference sequence). The CDR3 sequence is CASSPGGYTQYF. CDR3 sequence (DNA): TGTGCTAGCAGCCCAGGAGGTTATACGCAGTATTTT.

Judged by abundance, this clonotype is medium-sized (0.01 to 0.1%). V gene TRBV10-3 combines with J gene TRBJ2-3, with a weak D call TRBD1 (6 bases). Trimming stripped 11 bases from V and 5 bases from J, with 17 bases between. Germline-derived CDR1 and CDR2 are ENHRY and SYGVKD. CDR3 length: 13 amino acids. The CDR3 here is CAVPGHQGDTQYF. As DNA, the CDR3 is TGTGCCGTCCCGGGACACCAGGGAGATACGCAGTATTTT.

The chain couples TRBV7-2 to TRBJ1-1; possibly TRBD1 for D (5 bases). The length of the CDR3 is 15 residues. Between the trimmed V and J ends, which lost 0 bases and 2 bases, there was a span of 10 bases. The germline gives CDR1 SGHTA, CDR2 FQGNSA. The CDR3 nucleotides are TGTGCCAGCAGCTTAGCGCCAGGGACCAACACTGAAGCTTTCTTT. Amino acids: CASSLAPGTNTEAFF.

This clonotype was observed at least ten times. This chain connects TRBV28 to TRBJ1-5, with D unresolved. The CDR3 is 15 amino acids. Trimming left V 3 bases short and J 3 bases short, with 12 bases between. Germline CDR1 is MDHEN and CDR2 is SYDVKM. The CDR3: CASSLPRVYNQPQHF. The CDR3 nucleotides are TGTGCCAGCAGTTTGCCGAGAGTCTACAATCAGCCCCAGCATTTT. The variable domain in full, with the rest retrieved from reference TRBV28 and TRBJ1-5, is DVKVTQSSRYLVKRTGEKVFLECVQDMDHENMFWYRQDPGLGLRLIYFSYDVKMKEKGDIPEGYSVSREKKERFSLILESASTNQTSMYLCASSLPRVYNQPQHFGDGTRLSIL.

This chain joins TRBV24-1 and TRBJ2-2; D is undetermined. The V gene lost 5 bases and the J gene lost 0 bases, with 12 bases spanning the gap. Germline V gene sequence: CDR1 KGHDR, CDR2 SFDVKD. This CDR3 spans 16 amino acids. CDR3 residues: CATSGAGEANTGELFF. The CDR3 coding sequence is TGTGCCACCAGTGGCGCAGGCGAGGCGAACACCGGGGAGCTGTTTTTT.

This clonotype was found many times. The J gene is TRBJ2-5, the V gene TRBV15; D is possibly TRBD1 (7 bases). Germline V CDR1 and CDR2: LNHNV, YYDKDF (reference sequence). V lost 1 base, J lost 2 bases, and 11 bases lay in between. The CDR3 is 15 amino acids. The CDR3 is CATSRGGTEQETQYF. The CDR3 DNA reads TGTGCCACCAGCAGAGGCGGGACAGAACAAGAGACCCAGTACTTC.

A note on this clonotype: One junction end disagrees with the germline gene, perhaps due to a read error. J is TRBJ2-2 and V is TRBV4-3, with a tentative D call TRBD2 (5 bases). This CDR3 region has 16 residues. Germline V gene sequence: CDR1 LGHNA, CDR2 YSLEER. CDR3 DNA sequence: TGCGCCAGCAGCCAAAGAACCAGCGGACTTACCGGGGAGCTTTTTTTT. Its translation: CASSQRTSGLTGELFF.

This clonotype was picked up a small number of times. The chain carries TRBV30 and TRBJ2-3; D gene ambiguous. The CDR3 has 13 residues. The V gene lost 5 bases and the J gene lost 6 bases, with 15 bases spanning the gap. The germline CDR1 and CDR2 sequences are GTSNPN and SVGIG (reference sequence). CDR3 nucleotide sequence: TGTGCCTGGGGATGGACCGAGATGGATACGCAGTATTTT. Protein sequence: CAWGWTEMDTQYF. Full variable domain (remainder filled in from reference TRBV30 and TRBJ2-3): SQTIHQWPATLVQPVGSPLSLECTVEGTSNPNLYWYRQAAGRGLQLLFYSVGIGQISSEVPQNLSASRPQDRQFILSSKKLLLSDSGFYLCAWGWTEMDTQYFGPGTRLTVL.

This clonotype showed up many times. V usage is TRBV7-6 and J usage is TRBJ2-5; TRBD2 might be the D (6 bases). Trimming cost V 4 bases and J 5 bases, with 20 bases left between them. The CDR3 length is 16 residues. CDR1 is SGHVS and CDR2 is FNYEAQ in the germline V gene. The DNA of the CDR3 is TGTGCCAGCAGCTCAAGGGTGGGGCAGAGCGGGGAGACCCAGTACTTC. Translating gives CASSSRVGQSGETQYF.

V and J are TRBV11-1 and TRBJ2-7; TRBD1 matches 9 bases. The CDR3 consists of 16 residues. Looked up from germline, CDR1 is SGHAT and CDR2 is FQDESV (reference sequence). V shed 4 bases and J 1 base; nucleotides not matched to a gene: 8. The CDR3 nucleotides read TGTGCCAGCAGCTCGGACTCCGGGACAGGGTCCTACGAGCAGTACTTC. It encodes CASSSDSGTGSYEQYF.

This clonotype is labeled as medium-sized. In nucleotides, the CDR3 is TGTGCCAGCAGCCCGACAGGGCGGGAGTACGAGCAGTACTTC. It specifies CASSPTGREYEQYF. The chain is built from TRBV2 and TRBJ2-7, with D tentatively TRBD1 or TRBD2 (7 bases each). The germline V gene has CDR1 SNHLY and CDR2 FYNNEI. The V and J ends lost 6 bases and 4 bases respectively, with 16 bases between them. CDR3 length equals 14 residues.

This clonotype rates as medium-sized. The chain employs TRBV4-3 and TRBJ2-5, with 11 bases identical to TRBD2. The CDR3 runs to 15 residues. Trimming took 4 bases from V and 5 from J; bases not matched to a gene: 6. The germline gives CDR1 LGHNA, CDR2 YSLEER. CDR3 region: CASSPRLAGSETQYF. CDR3 nucleotides: TGCGCCAGCAGCCCCAGACTAGCGGGGAGTGAGACCCAGTACTTC.

V is TRBV10-1 and J is TRBJ2-7; no firm D call. The CDR3 totals 12 residues. Germline-derived CDR1 and CDR2 are WNHNN and SYGVQD (reference sequence). Trimming removed 0 bases from V and 7 bases from J, with 7 bases in between. In DNA form, the CDR3 reads TGCGCCAGCAGTGAGTCCCTCCGTGAGCAGTACTTC. Amino acid sequence: CASSESLREQYF.

The V gene is TRBV5-1, the J gene TRBJ2-7; 7 bases are shared with TRBD1. The CDR3 spans 14 residues. The V and J ends lost 5 bases and 1 base, in that order; junction bases with no gene match: 6. Germline values: CDR1 SGHRS, CDR2 YFSETQ. This CDR3 is CASRAGGLSYEQYF. CDR3 nucleotide sequence: TGCGCCAGCAGGGCAGGGGGTCTGTCCTACGAGCAGTACTTC. The whole variable domain, remainder taken from reference TRBV5-1 and TRBJ2-7, is KAGVTQTPRYLIKTRGQQVTLSCSPISGHRSVSWYQQTPGQGLQFLFEYFSETQRNKGNFPGRFSGRQFSNSRSEMNVSTLELGDSALYLCASRAGGLSYEQYFGPGTRLTVT.

This clonotype was seen many times. This chain links TRBV29-1 with TRBJ1-5; TRBD1 matches 7 bases. Per the germline V gene, CDR1 is SQVTM and CDR2 is ANQGSEA. Trimming took 6 bases from V and 5 from J; bases not matched to a gene: 4. This CDR3 is 12 amino acids long. In nucleotides, the CDR3 is TGCAGCGTGGGGGGGACAGATCAGCCCCAGCATTTT. Amino acid sequence: CSVGGTDQPQHF.

The rearrangement joins TRBV7-2 to TRBJ2-7, with D tentatively TRBD1 (6 bases). The germline CDR1 and CDR2 sequences are SGHTA and FQGNSA. V dropped 4 bases and J dropped 6 bases, with 16 bases sitting between them. This CDR3 region has 14 residues. The CDR3 DNA sequence: TGTGCCAGCAGCTCCCAGGCAGGGGTCGGCGAGCAGTACTTC. Translating gives CASSSQAGVGEQYF.

The CDR3 region has the DNA TGTGCCTGGAGTAGCGGACAGGGACGCAATCAGCCCCAGCATTTT. As protein: CAWSSGQGRNQPQHF. The V gene is TRBV30, the J gene TRBJ1-5; 8 bases match TRBD1. With 2 bases clipped from V and 2 bases from J, the junction kept 5 bases outside the gene matches. This CDR3 is 15 amino acids long. CDR1 and CDR2 (germline): GTSNPN, SVGIG (reference sequence). The whole variable domain, filled in from reference TRBV30 and TRBJ1-5, reads SQTIHQWPATLVQPVGSPLSLECTVEGTSNPNLYWYRQAAGRGLQLLFYSVGIGQISSEVPQNLSASRPQDRQFILSSKKLLLSDSGFYLCAWSSGQGRNQPQHFGDGTRLSIL.

This clonotype showed up many times. The chain is built from TRBV24-1 and TRBJ2-5; no clear D. The CDR3 has 15 residues. Germline assignment: CDR1 KGHDR and CDR2 SFDVKD. Trimming took 4 bases from V and 3 from J, leaving 14 bases between them. Here the CDR3 DNA reads TGTGCCACCAGTGAGGCCACAGCTGACAAAGAGACCCAGTACTTC. Its translation: CATSEATADKETQYF.

This clonotype showed up many times. CDR3 protein: CSAKRQPGDTQYF. The CDR3 nucleotides read TGCAGTGCCAAGCGGCAACCTGGTGATACGCAGTATTTT. The chain recombines TRBV20-1 with TRBJ2-3; possible D gene TRBD2, 5 bases. The CDR3 has 13 amino acids. V dropped 6 bases and J dropped 6 bases, with 16 bases sitting between them. Per the germline V gene, CDR1 is DFQATT and CDR2 is SNEGSKA (reference sequence).

V and J are TRBV5-1 and TRBJ2-5; D is unresolved. Trimming left V 6 bases short and J 1 base short, with 10 bases between. The germline CDR1 and CDR2 sequences are SGHRS and YFSETQ. The CDR3 has 13 amino acids. CDR3 loop: CASTLEFQETQYF. CDR3 in DNA: TGCGCCAGCACACTCGAATTCCAAGAGACCCAGTACTTC.